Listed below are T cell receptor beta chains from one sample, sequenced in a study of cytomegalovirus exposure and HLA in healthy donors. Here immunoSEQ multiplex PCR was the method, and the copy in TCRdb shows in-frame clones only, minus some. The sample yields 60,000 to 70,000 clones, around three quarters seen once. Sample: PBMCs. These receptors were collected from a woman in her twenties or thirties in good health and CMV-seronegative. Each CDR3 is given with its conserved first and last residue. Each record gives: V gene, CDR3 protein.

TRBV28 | CASSVTYEQYF
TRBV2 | CASRETGPQHF
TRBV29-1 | CSVGLAGGRDEQFF
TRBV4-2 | CASSQEAASGGAGELFF
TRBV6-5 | CASSARDSHTEAFF
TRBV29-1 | CSVVKQGKLQETQYF
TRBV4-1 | CASSQEGGRASGANVLTF
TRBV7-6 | CASSLAPAGSYEQYF
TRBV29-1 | CSVRDGTGGTNEKLFF
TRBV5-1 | CASSEGTAQETQYF
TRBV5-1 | CASSLKGEKAFF
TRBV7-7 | CASSSRLAGGRQTQYF
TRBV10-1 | CASSEQGRPNTEAFF
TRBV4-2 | CASSLVTGRQETQYF
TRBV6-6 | CATRGGSTEAFF
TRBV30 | CAWNTDRSPSGNTIYF
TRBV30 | CAWNRGGYTEAFF
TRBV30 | CAWINAGGSEAFF
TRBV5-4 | CASSFLDTQYF
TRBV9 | CASSGRLTDTQYF
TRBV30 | CAWSVRSGGDIQFF
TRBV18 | CASSPAGVSLGQPQHF
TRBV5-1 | CASSFNRDNYGYTF
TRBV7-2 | CASSPGGGNYGYTF
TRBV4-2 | CASSPDSPGELFF
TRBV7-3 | CASSLQVHNEQFF
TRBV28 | CASSLPYNSPLHF
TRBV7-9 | CASSLKGNYEQYF
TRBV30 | CAWSRTRGYNEQFF
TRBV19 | CASSETGSGANYGYTF
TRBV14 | CASSPHRSVHEQFF
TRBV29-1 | CSVANQGSVETQYF
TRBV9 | CASTSRDRVDEQFF
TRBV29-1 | CSVAGTSAGEQYF
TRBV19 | CASSRDRGYEQYF
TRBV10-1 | CASSGSTGMNTEAFF
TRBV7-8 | CASSPLQALGEQFF
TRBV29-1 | CSVVGRGRGETQYF
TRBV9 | CASSQGQGNTEAFF
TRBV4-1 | CASSQPGQGAYEQYF
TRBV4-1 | CASSQDLGSRDEKLFF
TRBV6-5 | CASSFRGDYEQYF
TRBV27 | CASSLGGNAEAFF
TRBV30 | CAWSVYSNQPQHF
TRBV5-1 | CASSWGGQGGGNEQFF
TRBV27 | CASSLLPRGQYF
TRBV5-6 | CASSFGVNYGYTF
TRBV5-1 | CASSLGQGSYEQYF
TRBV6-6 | CASSYGERALRYEQYF
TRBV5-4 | CASSPSGRTGETQYF
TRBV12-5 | CASGSAYGNYGYTF
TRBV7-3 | CASSGDSSTDTQYF
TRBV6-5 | CASKDSVGANVLTF
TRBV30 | CACESPPGQHNSPLHF